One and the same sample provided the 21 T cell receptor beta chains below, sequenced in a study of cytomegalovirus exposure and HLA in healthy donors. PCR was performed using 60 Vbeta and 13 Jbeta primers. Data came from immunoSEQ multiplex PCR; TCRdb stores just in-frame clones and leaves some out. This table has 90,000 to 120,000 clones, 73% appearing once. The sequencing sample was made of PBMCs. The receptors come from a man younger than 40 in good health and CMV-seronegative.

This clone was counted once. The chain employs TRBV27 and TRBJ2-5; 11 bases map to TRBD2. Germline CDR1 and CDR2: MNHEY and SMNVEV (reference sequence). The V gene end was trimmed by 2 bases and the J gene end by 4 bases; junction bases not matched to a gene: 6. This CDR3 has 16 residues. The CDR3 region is CASSLALAGGAETQYF. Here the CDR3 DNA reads TGTGCCAGCAGTTTAGCGCTAGCGGGAGGAGCAGAGACCCAGTACTTC.

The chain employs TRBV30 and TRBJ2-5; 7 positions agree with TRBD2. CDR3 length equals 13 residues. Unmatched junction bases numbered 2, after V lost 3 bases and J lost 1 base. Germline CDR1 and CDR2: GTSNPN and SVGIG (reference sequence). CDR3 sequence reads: CAWRLAAQETQYF. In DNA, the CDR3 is TGTGCCTGGAGGCTAGCGGCCCAAGAGACCCAGTACTTC.

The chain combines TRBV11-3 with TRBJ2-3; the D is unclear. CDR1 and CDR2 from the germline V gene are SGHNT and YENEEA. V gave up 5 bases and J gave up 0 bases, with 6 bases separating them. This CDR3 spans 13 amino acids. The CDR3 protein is CASSRESTDTQYF. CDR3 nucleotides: TGTGCCAGCAGCCGAGAAAGCACAGATACGCAGTATTTT. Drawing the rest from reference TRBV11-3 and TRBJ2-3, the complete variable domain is EAGVVQSPRYKIIEKKQPVAFWCNPISGHNTLYWYLQNLGQGPELLIRYENEEAVDDSQLPKDRFSAERLKGVDSTLKIQPAELGDSAVYLCASSRESTDTQYFGPGTRLTVL.

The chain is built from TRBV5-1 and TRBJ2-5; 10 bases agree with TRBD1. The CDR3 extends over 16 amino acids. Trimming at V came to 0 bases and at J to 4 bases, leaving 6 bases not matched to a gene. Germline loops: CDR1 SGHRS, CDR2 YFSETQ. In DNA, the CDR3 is TGCGCCAGCAGCTTGGGAGGACAGGGGGATGGAGAGACCCAGTACTTC. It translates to CASSLGGQGDGETQYF.

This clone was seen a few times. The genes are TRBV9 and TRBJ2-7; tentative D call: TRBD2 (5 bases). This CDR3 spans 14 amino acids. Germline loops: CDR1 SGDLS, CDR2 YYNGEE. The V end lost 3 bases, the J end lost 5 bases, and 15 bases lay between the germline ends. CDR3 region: CASSGGPAGDEQYF. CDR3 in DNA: TGTGCCAGCAGCGGAGGACCCGCCGGGGACGAGCAGTACTTC.

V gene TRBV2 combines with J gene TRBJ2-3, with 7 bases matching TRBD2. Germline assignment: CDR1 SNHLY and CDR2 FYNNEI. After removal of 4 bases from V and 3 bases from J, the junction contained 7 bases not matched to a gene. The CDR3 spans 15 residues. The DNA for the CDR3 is TGTGCCAGCAGTGTGGGGGGGGGTGGAACAGATACGCAGTATTTT. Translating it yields CASSVGGGGTDTQYF.

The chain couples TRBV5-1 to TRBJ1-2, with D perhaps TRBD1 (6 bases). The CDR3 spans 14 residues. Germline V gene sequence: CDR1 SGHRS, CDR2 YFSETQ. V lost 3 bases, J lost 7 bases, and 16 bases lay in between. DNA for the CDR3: TGCGCCAGCAGCTCCCAGGGGCCGCGGCGTGGCTACACCTTC. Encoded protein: CASSSQGPRRGYTF. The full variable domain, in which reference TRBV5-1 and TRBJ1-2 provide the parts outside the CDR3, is KAGVTQTPRYLIKTRGQQVTLSCSPISGHRSVSWYQQTPGQGLQFLFEYFSETQRNKGNFPGRFSGRQFSNSRSEMNVSTLELGDSALYLCASSSQGPRRGYTFGSGTRLTVV.

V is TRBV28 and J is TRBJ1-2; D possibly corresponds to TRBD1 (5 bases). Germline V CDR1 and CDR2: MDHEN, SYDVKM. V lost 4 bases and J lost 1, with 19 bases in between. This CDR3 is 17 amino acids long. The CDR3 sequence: CASSSPLRGGINYGYTF. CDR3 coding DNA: TGTGCCAGCAGTTCCCCTTTGCGGGGGGGGATTAACTATGGCTACACCTTC.

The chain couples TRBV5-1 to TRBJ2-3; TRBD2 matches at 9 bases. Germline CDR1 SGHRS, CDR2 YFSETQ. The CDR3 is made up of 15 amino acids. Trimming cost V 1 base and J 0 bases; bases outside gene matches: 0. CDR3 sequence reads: CASSLTSGSTDTQYF. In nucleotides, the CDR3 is TGCGCCAGCAGCTTGACTAGCGGGAGCACAGATACGCAGTATTTT.

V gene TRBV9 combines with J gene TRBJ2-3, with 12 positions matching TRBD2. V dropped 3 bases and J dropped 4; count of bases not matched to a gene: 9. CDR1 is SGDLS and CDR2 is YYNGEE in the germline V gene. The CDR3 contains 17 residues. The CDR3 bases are TGTGCCAGCAGCGCAACTATGACTAGCGGGGGCGCAGATACGCAGTATTTT. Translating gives CASSATMTSGGADTQYF.

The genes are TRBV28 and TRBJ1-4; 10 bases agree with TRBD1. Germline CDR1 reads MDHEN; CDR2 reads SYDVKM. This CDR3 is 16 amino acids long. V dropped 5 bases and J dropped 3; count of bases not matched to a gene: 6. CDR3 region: CASSPDRGPSNEKLFF. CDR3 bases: TGTGCCAGCAGTCCAGACAGGGGGCCGTCTAATGAAAAACTGTTTTTT.

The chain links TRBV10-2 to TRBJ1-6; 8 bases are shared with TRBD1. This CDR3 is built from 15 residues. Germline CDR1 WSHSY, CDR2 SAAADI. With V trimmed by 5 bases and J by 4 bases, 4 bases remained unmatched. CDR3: CASSPRQGYNSPLHF. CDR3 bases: TGCGCCAGCAGTCCTCGACAGGGGTATAATTCACCCCTCCACTTT.

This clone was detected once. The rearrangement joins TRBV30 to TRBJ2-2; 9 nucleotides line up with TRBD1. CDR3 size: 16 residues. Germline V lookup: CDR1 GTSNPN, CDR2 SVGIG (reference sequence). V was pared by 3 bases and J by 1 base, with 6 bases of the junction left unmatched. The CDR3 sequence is CAWRGRTGENTGELFF. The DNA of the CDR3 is TGTGCCTGGAGAGGCCGGACAGGGGAGAACACCGGGGAGCTGTTTTTT.

This CDR3 is CASSLRQGADTQYF. The CDR3 DNA reads TGTGCCAGCAGCCTCAGACAGGGGGCAGATACGCAGTATTTT. The V gene is TRBV11-3, the J gene TRBJ2-3, with 9 bases that match TRBD1. Trimming at V came to 5 bases and at J to 4 bases, leaving 4 bases not matched to a gene. The CDR3 runs 14 residues. CDR1 SGHNT and CDR2 YENEEA come from the germline V gene. Looking up the rest from reference TRBV11-3 and TRBJ2-3 gives the full variable domain: EAGVVQSPRYKIIEKKQPVAFWCNPISGHNTLYWYLQNLGQGPELLIRYENEEAVDDSQLPKDRFSAERLKGVDSTLKIQPAELGDSAVYLCASSLRQGADTQYFGPGTRLTVL.

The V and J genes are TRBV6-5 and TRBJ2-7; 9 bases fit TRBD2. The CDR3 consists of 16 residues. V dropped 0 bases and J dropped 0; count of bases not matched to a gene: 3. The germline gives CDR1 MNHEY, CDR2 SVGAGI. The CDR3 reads CASSYSSGGLSYEQYF. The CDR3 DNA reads TGTGCCAGCAGTTACTCGAGCGGGGGGCTCTCCTACGAGCAGTACTTC.

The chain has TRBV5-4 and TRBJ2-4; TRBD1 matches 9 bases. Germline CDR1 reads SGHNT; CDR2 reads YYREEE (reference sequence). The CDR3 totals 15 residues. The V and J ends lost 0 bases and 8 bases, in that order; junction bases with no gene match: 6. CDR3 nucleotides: TGTGCCAGCAGCTTGGCCTACGGACAGGGGTACATTCAGTACTTC. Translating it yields CASSLAYGQGYIQYF.

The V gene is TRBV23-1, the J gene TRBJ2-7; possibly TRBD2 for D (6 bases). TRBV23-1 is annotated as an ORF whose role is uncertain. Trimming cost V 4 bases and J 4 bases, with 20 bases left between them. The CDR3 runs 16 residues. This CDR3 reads CASSRSTAPGRYEQYF. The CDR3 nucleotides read TGCGCCAGCAGTCGATCAACAGCCCCAGGGAGGTACGAGCAGTACTTC.

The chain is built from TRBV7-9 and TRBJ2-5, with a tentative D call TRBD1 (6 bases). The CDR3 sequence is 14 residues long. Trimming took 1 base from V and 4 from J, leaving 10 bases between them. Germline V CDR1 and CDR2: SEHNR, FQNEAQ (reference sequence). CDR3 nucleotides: TGTGCCAGCAGCTTAGGAGGGGGTTCAGAGACCCAGTACTTC. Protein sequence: CASSLGGGSETQYF. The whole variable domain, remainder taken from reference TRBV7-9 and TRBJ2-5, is DTGVSQNPRHKITKRGQNVTFRCDPISEHNRLYWYRQTLGQGPEFLTYFQNEAQLEKSRLLSDRFSAERPKGSFSTLEIQRTEQGDSAMYLCASSLGGGSETQYFGPGTRLLVL.

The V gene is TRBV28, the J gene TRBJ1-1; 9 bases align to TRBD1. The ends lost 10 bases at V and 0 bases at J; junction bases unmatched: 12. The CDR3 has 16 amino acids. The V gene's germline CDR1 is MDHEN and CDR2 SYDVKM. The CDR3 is CATGTGPTGMNTEAFF. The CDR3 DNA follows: TGTGCCACCGGGACAGGGCCTACGGGGATGAACACTGAAGCTTTCTTT.

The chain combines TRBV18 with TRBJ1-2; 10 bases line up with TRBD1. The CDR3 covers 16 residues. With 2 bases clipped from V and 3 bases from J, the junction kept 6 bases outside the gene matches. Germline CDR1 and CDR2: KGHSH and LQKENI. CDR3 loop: CASSPVGTGADYGYTF. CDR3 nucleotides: TGTGCCAGCTCACCAGTAGGGACAGGGGCGGACTATGGCTACACCTTC.

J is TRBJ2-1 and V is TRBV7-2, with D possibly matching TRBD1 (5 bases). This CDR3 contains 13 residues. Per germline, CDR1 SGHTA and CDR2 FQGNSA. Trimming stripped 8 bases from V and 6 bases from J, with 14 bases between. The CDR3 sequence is CASSFRQSNEQFF. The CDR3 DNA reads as TGTGCCAGCTCGTTTCGACAGAGCAATGAGCAGTTCTTC. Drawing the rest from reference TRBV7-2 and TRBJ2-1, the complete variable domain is GAGVSQSPSNKVTEKGKDVELRCDPISGHTALYWYRQSLGQGLEFLIYFQGNSAPDKSGLPSDRFSAERTGGSVSTLTIQRTQQEDSAVYLCASSFRQSNEQFFGPGTRLTVL.